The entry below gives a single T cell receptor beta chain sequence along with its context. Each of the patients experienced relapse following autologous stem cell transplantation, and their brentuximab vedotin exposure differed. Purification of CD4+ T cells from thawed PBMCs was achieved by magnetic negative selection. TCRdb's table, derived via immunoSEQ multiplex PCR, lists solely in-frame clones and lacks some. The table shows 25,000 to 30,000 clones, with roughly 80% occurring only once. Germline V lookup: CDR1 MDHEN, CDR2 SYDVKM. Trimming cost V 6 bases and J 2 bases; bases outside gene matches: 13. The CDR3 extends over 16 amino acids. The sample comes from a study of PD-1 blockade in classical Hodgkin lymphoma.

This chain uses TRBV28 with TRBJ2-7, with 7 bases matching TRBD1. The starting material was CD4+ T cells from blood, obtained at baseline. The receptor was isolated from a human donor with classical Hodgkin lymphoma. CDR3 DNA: TGTGCCAGCAGCTCCGGTTACTCCGGGACAGCCTACGAGCAGTACTTC. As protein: CASSSGYSGTAYEQYF.